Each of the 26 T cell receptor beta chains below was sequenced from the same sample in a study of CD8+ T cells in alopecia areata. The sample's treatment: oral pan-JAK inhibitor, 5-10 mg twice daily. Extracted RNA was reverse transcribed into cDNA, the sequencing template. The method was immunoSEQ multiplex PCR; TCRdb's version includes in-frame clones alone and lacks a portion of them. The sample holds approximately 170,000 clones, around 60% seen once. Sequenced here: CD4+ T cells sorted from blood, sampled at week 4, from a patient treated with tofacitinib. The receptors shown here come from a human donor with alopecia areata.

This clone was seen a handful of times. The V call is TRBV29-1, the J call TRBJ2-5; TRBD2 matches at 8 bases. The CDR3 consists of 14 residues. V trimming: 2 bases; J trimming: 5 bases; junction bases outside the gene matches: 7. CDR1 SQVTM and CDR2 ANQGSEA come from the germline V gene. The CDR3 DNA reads TGCAGCGTTGAAAAACGGGAGGGCCCGGAGACCCAGTACTTC. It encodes CSVEKREGPETQYF.

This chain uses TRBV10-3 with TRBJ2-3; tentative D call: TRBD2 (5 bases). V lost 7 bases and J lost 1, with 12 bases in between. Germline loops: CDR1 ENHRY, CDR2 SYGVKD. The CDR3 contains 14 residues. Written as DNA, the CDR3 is TGTGCCATCAAAGCGGCGGGCCGCACAGATACGCAGTATTTT. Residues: CAIKAAGRTDTQYF.

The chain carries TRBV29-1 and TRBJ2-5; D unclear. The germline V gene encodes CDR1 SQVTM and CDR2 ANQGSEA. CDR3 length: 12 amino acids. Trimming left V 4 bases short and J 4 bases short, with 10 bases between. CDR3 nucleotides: TGCAGCGTTGGTGAAGGCACAGAGACCCAGTACTTC. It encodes CSVGEGTETQYF.

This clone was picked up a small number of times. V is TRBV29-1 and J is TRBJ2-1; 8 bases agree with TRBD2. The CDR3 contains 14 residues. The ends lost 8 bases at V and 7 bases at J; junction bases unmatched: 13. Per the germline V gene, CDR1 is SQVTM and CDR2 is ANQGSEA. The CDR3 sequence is CSHTPLLAVNEQFF. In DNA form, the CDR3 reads TGCAGCCACACCCCGCTACTAGCGGTTAATGAGCAGTTCTTC.

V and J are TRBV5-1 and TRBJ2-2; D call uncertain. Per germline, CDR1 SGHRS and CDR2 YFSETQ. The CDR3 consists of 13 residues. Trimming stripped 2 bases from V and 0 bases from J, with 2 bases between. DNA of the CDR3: TGCGCCAGCAGCTTCGCGAACACCGGGGAGCTGTTTTTT. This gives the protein CASSFANTGELFF. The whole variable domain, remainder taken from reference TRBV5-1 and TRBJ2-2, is KAGVTQTPRYLIKTRGQQVTLSCSPISGHRSVSWYQQTPGQGLQFLFEYFSETQRNKGNFPGRFSGRQFSNSRSEMNVSTLELGDSALYLCASSFANTGELFFGEGSRLTVL.

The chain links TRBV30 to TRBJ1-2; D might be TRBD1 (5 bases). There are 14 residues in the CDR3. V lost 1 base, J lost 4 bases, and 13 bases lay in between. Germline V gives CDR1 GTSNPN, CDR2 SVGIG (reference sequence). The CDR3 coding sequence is TGTGCCTGGAGTGGCACGGGACGGATCTATGGCTACACCTTC. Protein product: CAWSGTGRIYGYTF.

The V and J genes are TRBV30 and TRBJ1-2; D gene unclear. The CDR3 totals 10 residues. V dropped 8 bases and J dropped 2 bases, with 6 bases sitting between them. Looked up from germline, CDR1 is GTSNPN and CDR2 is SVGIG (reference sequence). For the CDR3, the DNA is TGTGCCGTCCTAAACTATGGCTACACCTTC. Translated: CAVLNYGYTF.

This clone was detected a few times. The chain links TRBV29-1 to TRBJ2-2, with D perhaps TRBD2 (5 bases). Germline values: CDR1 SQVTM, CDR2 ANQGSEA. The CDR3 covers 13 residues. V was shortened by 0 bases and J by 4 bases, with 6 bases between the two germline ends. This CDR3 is CSVEDAGTGELFF. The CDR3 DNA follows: TGCAGCGTTGAAGATGCGGGCACCGGGGAGCTGTTTTTT.

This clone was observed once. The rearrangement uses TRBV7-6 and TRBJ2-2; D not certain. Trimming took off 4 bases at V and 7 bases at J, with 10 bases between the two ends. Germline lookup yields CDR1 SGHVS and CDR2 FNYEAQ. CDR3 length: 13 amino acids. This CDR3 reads CASSSLWDGELFF. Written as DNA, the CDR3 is TGTGCCAGCAGCTCCCTCTGGGACGGGGAGCTGTTTTTT.

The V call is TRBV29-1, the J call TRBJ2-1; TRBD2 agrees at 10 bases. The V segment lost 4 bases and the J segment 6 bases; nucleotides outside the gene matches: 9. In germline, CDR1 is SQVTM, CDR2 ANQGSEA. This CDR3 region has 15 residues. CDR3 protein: CSVGTPGLAINEQFF. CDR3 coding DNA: TGCAGCGTTGGCACTCCGGGACTAGCGATCAATGAGCAGTTCTTC.

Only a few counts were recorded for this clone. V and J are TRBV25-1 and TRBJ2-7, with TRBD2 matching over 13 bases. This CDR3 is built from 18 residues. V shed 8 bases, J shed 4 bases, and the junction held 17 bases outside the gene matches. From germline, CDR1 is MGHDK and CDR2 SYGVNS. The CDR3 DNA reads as TGTGCCAGCCCTCCGCACCCATGGACTAGCGGGAGAAAGTACGAGCAGTACTTC. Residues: CASPPHPWTSGRKYEQYF.

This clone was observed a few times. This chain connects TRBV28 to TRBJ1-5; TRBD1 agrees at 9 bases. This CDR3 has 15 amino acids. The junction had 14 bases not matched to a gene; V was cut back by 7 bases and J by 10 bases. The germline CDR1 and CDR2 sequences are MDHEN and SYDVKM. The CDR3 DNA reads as TGTGCCAGCATCATCTCCGGGACAGGGACTATACCCCAGCATTTT. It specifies CASIISGTGTIPQHF. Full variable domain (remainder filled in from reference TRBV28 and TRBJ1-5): DVKVTQSSRYLVKRTGEKVFLECVQDMDHENMFWYRQDPGLGLRLIYFSYDVKMKEKGDIPEGYSVSREKKERFSLILESASTNQTSMYLCASIISGTGTIPQHFGDGTRLSIL.

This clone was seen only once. CDR3: CATQGAAKNIQYF. The CDR3 nucleotides read TGTGCCACCCAGGGGGCAGCCAAAAACATTCAGTACTTC. V is TRBV27 and J is TRBJ2-4, with 8 bases fitting TRBD1. V lost 10 bases, J lost 0 bases, and 2 bases stayed unmatched. CDR3 length: 13 amino acids. Germline values: CDR1 MNHEY, CDR2 SMNVEV (reference sequence).

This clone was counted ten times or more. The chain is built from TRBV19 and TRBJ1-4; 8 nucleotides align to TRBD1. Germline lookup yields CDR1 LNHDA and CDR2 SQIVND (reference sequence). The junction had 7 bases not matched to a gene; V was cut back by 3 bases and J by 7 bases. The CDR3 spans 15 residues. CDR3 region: CASSIGTGGSEKLFF. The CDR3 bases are TGTGCCAGTAGTATCGGGACAGGTGGTAGTGAAAAACTGTTTTTT.

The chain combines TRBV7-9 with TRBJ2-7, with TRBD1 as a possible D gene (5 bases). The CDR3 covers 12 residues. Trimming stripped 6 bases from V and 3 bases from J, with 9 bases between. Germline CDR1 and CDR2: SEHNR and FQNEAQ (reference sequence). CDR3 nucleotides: TGTGCCAGCAGTCCACAGGACTACGAGCAGTACTTC. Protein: CASSPQDYEQYF.

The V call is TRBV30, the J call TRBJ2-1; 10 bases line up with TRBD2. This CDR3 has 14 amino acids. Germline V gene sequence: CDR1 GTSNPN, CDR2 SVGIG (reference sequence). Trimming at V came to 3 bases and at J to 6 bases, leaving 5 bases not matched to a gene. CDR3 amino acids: CAWSIGLAANEQFF. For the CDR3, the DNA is TGTGCCTGGAGCATAGGACTAGCGGCCAATGAGCAGTTCTTC.

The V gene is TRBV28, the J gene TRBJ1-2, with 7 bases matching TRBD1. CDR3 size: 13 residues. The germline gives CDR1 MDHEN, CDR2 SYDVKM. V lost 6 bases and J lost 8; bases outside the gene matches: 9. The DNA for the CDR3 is TGTGCCAGCAGCCCCGACAGGGCCGGCGGCTACACCTTC. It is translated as CASSPDRAGGYTF.

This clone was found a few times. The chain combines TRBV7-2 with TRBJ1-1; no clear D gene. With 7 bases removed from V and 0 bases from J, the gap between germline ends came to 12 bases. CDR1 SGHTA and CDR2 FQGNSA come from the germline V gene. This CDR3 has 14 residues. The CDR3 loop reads CASTLSSLNTEAFF. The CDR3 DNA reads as TGTGCCAGCACCCTAAGCTCCCTGAACACTGAAGCTTTCTTT.

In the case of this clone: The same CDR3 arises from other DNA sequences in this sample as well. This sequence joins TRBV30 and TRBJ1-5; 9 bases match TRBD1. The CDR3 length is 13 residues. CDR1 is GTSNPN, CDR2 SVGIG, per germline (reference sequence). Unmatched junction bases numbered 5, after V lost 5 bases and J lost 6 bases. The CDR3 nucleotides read TGTGCCTGGGGGGGACAGGGTGGTCAGCCCCAGCATTTT. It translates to CAWGGQGGQPQHF.

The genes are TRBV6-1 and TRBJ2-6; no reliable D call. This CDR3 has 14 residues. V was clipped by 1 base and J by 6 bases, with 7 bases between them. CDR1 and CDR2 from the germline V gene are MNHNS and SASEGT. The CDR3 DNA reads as TGTGCCAGCAGTGAAGTACAGAAGGCCAACGTCCTGACTTTC. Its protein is CASSEVQKANVLTF.

The CDR3 nucleotides are TGCGCCAGCAGCCTTGGGACACCCAATCTATTCGGCTACACCTTC. Residues: CASSLGTPNLFGYTF. V and J are TRBV5-1 and TRBJ1-2, with D tentatively TRBD1 (6 bases). This CDR3 has 15 residues. In germline, CDR1 is SGHRS, CDR2 YFSETQ. V was shortened by 4 bases and J by 8 bases, with 21 bases between the two germline ends.

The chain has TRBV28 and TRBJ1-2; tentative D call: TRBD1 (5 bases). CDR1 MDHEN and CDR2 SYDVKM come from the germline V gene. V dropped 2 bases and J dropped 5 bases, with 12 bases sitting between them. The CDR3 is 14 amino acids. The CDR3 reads CASSLGAQGYGYTF. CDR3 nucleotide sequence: TGTGCCAGCAGTTTAGGAGCGCAGGGATATGGCTACACCTTC.

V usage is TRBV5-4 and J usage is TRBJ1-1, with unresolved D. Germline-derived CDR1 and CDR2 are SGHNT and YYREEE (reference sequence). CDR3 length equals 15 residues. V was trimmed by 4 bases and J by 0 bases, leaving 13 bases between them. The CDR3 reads CASSRRGGMNTEAFF. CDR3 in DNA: TGTGCCAGCAGCCGGCGAGGCGGGATGAACACTGAAGCTTTCTTT.

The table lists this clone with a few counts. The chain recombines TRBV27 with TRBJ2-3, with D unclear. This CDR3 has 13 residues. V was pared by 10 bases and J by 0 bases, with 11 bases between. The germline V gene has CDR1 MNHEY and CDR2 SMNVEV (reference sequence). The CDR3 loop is CATRLLSTDTQYF. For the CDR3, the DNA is TGTGCCACCCGTCTCCTTAGCACAGATACGCAGTATTTT.

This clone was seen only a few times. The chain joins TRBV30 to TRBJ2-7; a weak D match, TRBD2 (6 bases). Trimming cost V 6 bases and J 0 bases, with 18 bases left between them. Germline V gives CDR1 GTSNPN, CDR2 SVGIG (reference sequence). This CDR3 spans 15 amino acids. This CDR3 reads CACSIGTASSYEQYF. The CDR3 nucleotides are TGTGCCTGCAGCATCGGGACTGCGAGCTCCTACGAGCAGTACTTC.

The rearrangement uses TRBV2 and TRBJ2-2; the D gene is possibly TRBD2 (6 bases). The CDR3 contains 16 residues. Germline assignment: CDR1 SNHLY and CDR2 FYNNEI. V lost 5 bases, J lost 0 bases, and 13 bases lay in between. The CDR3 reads CASSSNGGANTGELFF. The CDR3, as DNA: TGTGCCAGCAGTTCTAATGGAGGGGCGAACACCGGGGAGCTGTTTTTT.